This record concerns one T cell receptor (beta chain) sequence. The antigen remains unidentified. The data originate from a study of siplizumab effects on memory and regulatory T cells. Study outcomes and limitations: The diversity of naive T cells seemed greater than that of memory cells, and their alloresponse contribution seemed major. The mean Treg-derived percentage of mappable alloreactive CD4+ clones was about 71% with siplizumab compared with about 30% in controls.

This CDR3 region has 17 residues. The V end lost 6 bases, the J end lost 3 bases, and 21 bases lay between the germline ends. Germline CDR1 MNHEY, CDR2 SMNVEV (reference sequence). Assay used: immunoSEQ multiplex PCR; TCRdb lists only in-frame clones, some missing. The data show some 56,000 clones, 95% to 98% seen once. Using a few donor pairs, the authors sequenced unstimulated naive, memory, effector memory and TEMRA subsets. This TCR was recovered from a human donor in good health. Sequenced material: naive CD8+ T cells sorted from blood. The V and J genes are TRBV27 and TRBJ1-5; possible D gene TRBD1, 5 bases. The CDR3 region has the DNA TGTGCCAGCAGCCCAAGTATCGGACACAGCTACAATCAGCCCCAGCATTTT. Its protein is CASSPSIGHSYNQPQHF.